These 26 T cell receptor beta chains originate from one sample sequenced in a study of patients and donors after allogeneic stem cell transplantation. TCRdb re-called the RT-PCR reads with MiXCR, one entry per CDR3 protein. The repertoire holds some 160,000 distinct CDR3 sequences, approximately 25% seen once, with roughly a quarter in the top ten. The sequencing input was blood, either unsorted or a sorted T cell fraction (not recorded which). The receptors here all came from a human donor who was either an allogeneic HSCT recipient or a stem cell or donor lymphocyte infusion donor (not recorded which). It is not recorded whose cells these are; they may come from a transplant donor.

The chain has TRBV12-3 or TRBV12-4 and TRBJ1-4; D uncertain. Trimming pared 3 bases from V and 8 bases from J, leaving 4 bases between. The CDR3 consists of 11 residues. CDR3 sequence: CASSFREKLFF. The CDR3 region has the DNA TGTGCCAGCAGTTTCAGAGAAAAACTGTTTTTT.

In its sample, this clonotype was seen a few times. V is TRBV4-2 and J is TRBJ2-5; D not certain. Germline CDR1 is LGHNA and CDR2 is YNFKEQ. This CDR3 is built from 14 residues. V gave up 1 base and J gave up 4 bases, with 10 bases separating them. The CDR3 bases are TGTGCCAGCAGCCAAGTCGGTGAACGAGAGACCCAGTACTTC. Translating it yields CASSQVGERETQYF.

This clonotype was observed at least ten times. The V gene is TRBV12-3 or TRBV12-4, the J gene TRBJ1-1, with D maybe TRBD1 (5 bases). This CDR3 has 14 amino acids. Deletions cut 5 bases from V and 1 base from J, with 11 bases between. The CDR3 is CASSPWRGNTEAFF. CDR3 nucleotide sequence: TGTGCCAGCAGTCCGTGGAGGGGGAACACTGAAGCTTTCTTT.

J is TRBJ2-6 and V is TRBV27; D call uncertain. The CDR3 loop spans 16 amino acids. Trimming took 2 bases from V and 2 from J, leaving 10 bases between them. The germline V gene encodes CDR1 MNHEY and CDR2 SMNVEV (reference sequence). CDR3 region: CASSLAPEAGANVLTF. CDR3 DNA sequence: TGTGCCAGCAGTTTAGCGCCAGAGGCTGGGGCCAACGTCCTGACTTTC.

V gene TRBV5-1 combines with J gene TRBJ2-1, with D possibly TRBD2 on 7 matching bases. The V end was cut by 4 bases, the J end by 6 bases, with 17 bases between. The CDR3 extends over 15 amino acids. CDR1 and CDR2 (germline): SGHRS, YFSETQ. CDR3 nucleotide sequence: TGCGCCAGCAGCCCCACCCGGGGGGCCTTCAATGAGCAGTTCTTC. This codes for CASSPTRGAFNEQFF.

The V gene is TRBV18, the J gene TRBJ2-4; either TRBD1 or TRBD2 may supply D (5 bases each). The germline CDR1 and CDR2 sequences are KGHSH and LQKENI. This CDR3 is built from 15 residues. Trimming took 2 bases from V and 3 from J, leaving 11 bases between them. DNA of the CDR3: TGTGCCAGCTCACCAGATACGGGACGCAAAAACATTCAGTACTTC. Protein: CASSPDTGRKNIQYF.

The chain couples TRBV29-1 to TRBJ2-1; TRBD2 matches at 14 bases. This CDR3 comprises 18 residues. J lost 1 base, V lost 3 bases, and 8 bases had no gene match. Germline CDR1 and CDR2: SQVTM and ANQGSEA. This chain's CDR3 is CSVEGLAGEGASYNEQFF. In DNA form, the CDR3 reads TGCAGCGTTGAGGGACTAGCGGGAGAGGGGGCGTCCTACAATGAGCAGTTCTTC.

This clonotype was seen ten or more times. V and J are TRBV20-1 and TRBJ1-1; D remains ambiguous. In germline, CDR1 is DFQATT, CDR2 SNEGSKA (reference sequence). Trimming removed 6 bases at V and 0 bases at J, with 11 bases between. The CDR3 extends over 13 amino acids. CDR3: CSALDTMNTEAFF. The CDR3 coding sequence is TGCAGTGCACTTGACACTATGAACACTGAAGCTTTCTTT.

This clonotype was detected ten times or more. J is TRBJ1-1 and V is TRBV12-3 or TRBV12-4; perhaps TRBD1 as D (6 bases). V was cut by 5 bases and J by 1 base, with 11 bases left in between. The CDR3 totals 14 residues. The CDR3 nucleotides read TGTGCCAGCAGTCTAGACAGGTCGAACACTGAAGCTTTCTTT. Protein: CASSLDRSNTEAFF.

This clonotype turned up a few times. This chain uses TRBV3-1 with TRBJ1-5; 7 nucleotides agree with TRBD1. The junction had 19 bases not matched to a gene; V was cut back by 1 base and J by 4 bases. Germline CDR1 LGHDT, CDR2 YNNKEL (reference sequence). There are 20 residues in the CDR3. The DNA for the CDR3 is TGTGCCAGCAGCCAAGGAATACAGGGGTCCAAAATATACTTGAATCAGCCCCAGCATTTT. It encodes CASSQGIQGSKIYLNQPQHF.

This sequence joins TRBV5-1 and TRBJ1-2; D remains unclear. The V and J ends lost 3 bases and 4 bases respectively, with 16 bases between them. This CDR3 spans 15 amino acids. The germline V gene encodes CDR1 SGHRS and CDR2 YFSETQ. The CDR3 nucleotides read TGCGCCAGCAGCTCAGAACCACCACGGGGCTATGGCTACACCTTC. Translation gives CASSSEPPRGYGYTF. Variable domain in full (rest from reference TRBV5-1 and TRBJ1-2): KAGVTQTPRYLIKTRGQQVTLSCSPISGHRSVSWYQQTPGQGLQFLFEYFSETQRNKGNFPGRFSGRQFSNSRSEMNVSTLELGDSALYLCASSSEPPRGYGYTFGSGTRLTVV.

V gene TRBV10-3 combines with J gene TRBJ2-3; the D gene is possibly TRBD2 (6 bases). Trimming shortened V by 7 bases and J by 6 bases, and 20 bases separated the two germline ends. The CDR3 is 15 amino acids. Germline loops: CDR1 ENHRY, CDR2 SYGVKD. The CDR3 reads CAIKQGLPVNDTQYF. DNA for the CDR3: TGTGCCATCAAGCAGGGACTTCCGGTGAACGATACGCAGTATTTT.

This clonotype was picked up a small number of times. The V gene is TRBV6-5, the J gene TRBJ1-1, with TRBD1 as a possible D gene (5 bases). The CDR3 is 14 amino acids. Germline V gives CDR1 MNHEY, CDR2 SVGAGI. Trimming cost V 2 bases and J 4 bases, with 11 bases left between them. The CDR3 DNA reads TGTGCCAGCAGTTACAGGGGCGCGGGCACTGAAGCTTTCTTT. Its translation: CASSYRGAGTEAFF.

This clonotype was observed a few times. CDR3 coding DNA: TGTGCCAGCACCCCCGGAAGGGGCCAAAACATTCAGTACTTC. Encoded protein: CASTPGRGQNIQYF. V and J are TRBV12-3 or TRBV12-4 and TRBJ2-4, with D perhaps matching TRBD1 (5 bases). The CDR3 sequence is 14 residues long. The V gene lost 7 bases and the J gene lost 5 bases, with 15 bases spanning the gap.

This chain connects TRBV11-2 to TRBJ1-1, with D perhaps matching TRBD1 (5 bases). Germline V gene sequence: CDR1 SGHAT, CDR2 FQNNGV. With 1 base removed from V and 8 bases from J, the gap between germline ends came to 11 bases. This CDR3 spans 13 amino acids. This chain's CDR3 is CASSLGGPGEAFF. CDR3 DNA: TGTGCCAGCAGCTTAGGTGGACCAGGGGAAGCTTTCTTT.

The chain has TRBV5-1 and TRBJ1-2; unclear D gene. This CDR3 comprises 13 residues. Germline V gene lookup returns CDR1 SGHRS and CDR2 YFSETQ. Trimming cost V 3 bases and J 3 bases, with 9 bases left between them. CDR3 sequence reads: CASSYDGYYGYTF. CDR3 in DNA: TGCGCCAGCAGCTATGACGGATACTATGGCTACACCTTC.

This clonotype was observed a handful of times. The rearrangement uses TRBV20-1 and TRBJ1-2; tentative D call: TRBD1 (5 bases). CDR3 length equals 13 residues. Germline V gives CDR1 DFQATT, CDR2 SNEGSKA (reference sequence). Between the trimmed V and J ends, which lost 8 bases and 3 bases, there was a span of 16 bases. The CDR3 spells CSTTRDDHYGYTF. The CDR3 nucleotides read TGCAGTACGACGAGGGACGATCACTATGGCTACACCTTC.

The chain links TRBV27 to TRBJ2-4, with 8 bases matching TRBD1. There are 16 residues in the CDR3. The V gene end was trimmed by 1 base and the J gene end by 1 base; junction bases not matched to a gene: 3. Germline lookup yields CDR1 MNHEY and CDR2 SMNVEV (reference sequence). The CDR3 spells CASSLLTGGAKNIQYF. The DNA of the CDR3 is TGTGCCAGCAGTTTATTAACAGGGGGGGCCAAAAACATTCAGTACTTC.

The gene calls are TRBV15 and TRBJ1-4; 7 positions agree with TRBD1. With 7 bases clipped from V and 5 bases from J, the junction kept 4 bases outside the gene matches. CDR3 length: 13 residues. CDR1 and CDR2 from the germline V gene are LNHNV and YYDKDF (reference sequence). In nucleotides, the CDR3 is TGTGCCACCATGACAGGGATGAATGAAAAACTGTTTTTT. This codes for CATMTGMNEKLFF.

V is TRBV6-5 and J is TRBJ2-3; D is uncertain. Germline values: CDR1 MNHEY, CDR2 SVGAGI. This CDR3 region has 13 residues. The V and J ends lost 2 bases and 5 bases respectively, with 8 bases between them. DNA for the CDR3: TGTGCCAGCAGTTACCGGACGAAAGATACGCAGTATTTT. The encoded protein is CASSYRTKDTQYF.

This clonotype turned up a few times. This chain connects TRBV29-1 to TRBJ1-4; D is unresolved. Germline assignment: CDR1 SQVTM and CDR2 ANQGSEA. This CDR3 has 13 amino acids. The ends were cut back, 7 bases at V and 13 bases at J, with 22 bases in the middle. The CDR3 region is CSASDGLGGRLFF. The CDR3 bases are TGCAGCGCCAGTGACGGCCTTGGAGGACGACTGTTTTTT. The full variable domain, in which reference TRBV29-1 and TRBJ1-4 provide the parts outside the CDR3, is SAVISQKPSRDICQRGTSLTIQCQVDSQVTMMFWYRQQPGQSLTLIATANQGSEATYESGFVIDKFPISRPNLTFSTLTVSNMSPEDSSIYLCSASDGLGGRLFFGSGTQLSVL.

The chain employs TRBV29-1 and TRBJ1-4; 7 bases line up with TRBD1. Germline trimming cut 3 bases from V and 7 bases from J; bases unmatched to any gene: 2. Germline CDR1 SQVTM, CDR2 ANQGSEA. This CDR3 is built from 12 residues. The CDR3 spells CSVEQGGEKLFF. The CDR3 coding sequence is TGCAGCGTTGAGCAGGGGGGTGAAAAACTGTTTTTT. The whole variable domain, filled in from reference TRBV29-1 and TRBJ1-4, reads SAVISQKPSRDICQRGTSLTIQCQVDSQVTMMFWYRQQPGQSLTLIATANQGSEATYESGFVIDKFPISRPNLTFSTLTVSNMSPEDSSIYLCSVEQGGEKLFFGSGTQLSVL.

The J gene is TRBJ2-5, the V gene TRBV7-6; perhaps TRBD1 as D (6 bases). Per germline, CDR1 SGHVS and CDR2 FNYEAQ. This CDR3 contains 16 residues. V lost 1 base, J lost 5 bases, and 17 bases lay in between. The CDR3 bases are TGTGCCAGCAGCTTAGGGGACAATTCCCCTATGGAGACCCAGTACTTC. Protein sequence: CASSLGDNSPMETQYF. Variable domain in full (rest from reference TRBV7-6 and TRBJ2-5): GAGVSQSPRYKVTKRGQDVALRCDPISGHVSLYWYRQALGQGPEFLTYFNYEAQQDKSGLPNDRFSAERPEGSISTLTIQRTEQRDSAMYRCASSLGDNSPMETQYFGPGTRLLVL.

This sequence joins TRBV20-1 and TRBJ2-7; TRBD2 aligns across 7 bases. This CDR3 spans 15 amino acids. Germline CDR1 reads DFQATT; CDR2 reads SNEGSKA (reference sequence). V gave up 6 bases and J gave up 2 bases; unmatched junction bases: 13. The CDR3 DNA reads as TGCAGTGCCGGCGAAGCATGGGGGGGGGCCTACGAGCAGTACTTC. This translates into CSAGEAWGGAYEQYF.

The J gene is TRBJ2-7, the V gene TRBV20-1; TRBD1 aligns across 7 bases. The CDR3 contains 14 residues. V lost 6 bases and J lost 1; bases outside the gene matches: 9. The V gene's germline CDR1 is DFQATT and CDR2 SNEGSKA (reference sequence). The CDR3, as DNA: TGCAGTGCCTCGCGGACAGGCAATTCCTACGAGCAGTACTTC. Translation gives CSASRTGNSYEQYF.

This chain connects TRBV20-1 to TRBJ2-1; D is uncertain. The CDR3 sequence is 15 residues long. V was shortened by 0 bases and J by 3 bases, with 12 bases between the two germline ends. Germline V gene data show CDR1 as DFQATT and CDR2 as SNEGSKA (reference sequence). CDR3 region: CSARDGQFHYNEQFF. CDR3 bases: TGCAGTGCTAGAGATGGTCAGTTCCACTACAATGAGCAGTTCTTC.